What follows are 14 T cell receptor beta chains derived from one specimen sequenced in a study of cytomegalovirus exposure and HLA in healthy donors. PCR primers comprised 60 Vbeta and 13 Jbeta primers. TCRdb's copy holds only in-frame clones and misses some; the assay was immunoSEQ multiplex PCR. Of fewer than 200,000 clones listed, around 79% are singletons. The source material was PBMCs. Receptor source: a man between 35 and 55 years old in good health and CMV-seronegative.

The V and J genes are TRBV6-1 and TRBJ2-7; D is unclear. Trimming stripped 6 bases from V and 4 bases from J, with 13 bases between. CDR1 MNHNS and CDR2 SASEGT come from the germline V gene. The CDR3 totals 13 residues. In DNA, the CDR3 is TGTGCCAGCAGGAGGTCACCTCAGTACGAGCAGTACTTC. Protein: CASRRSPQYEQYF.

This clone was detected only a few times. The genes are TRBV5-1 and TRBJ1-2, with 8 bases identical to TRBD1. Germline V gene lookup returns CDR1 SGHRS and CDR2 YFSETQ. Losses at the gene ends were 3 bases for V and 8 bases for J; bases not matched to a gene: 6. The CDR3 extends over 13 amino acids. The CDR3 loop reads CASSSGQAGGYTF. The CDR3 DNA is TGCGCCAGCAGCTCGGGACAGGCCGGGGGCTACACCTTC.

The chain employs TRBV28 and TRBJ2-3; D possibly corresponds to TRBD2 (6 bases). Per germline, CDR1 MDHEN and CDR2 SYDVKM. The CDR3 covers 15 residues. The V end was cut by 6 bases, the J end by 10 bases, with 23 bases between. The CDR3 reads CASSNIPQRVGPQYF. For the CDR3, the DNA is TGTGCCAGCAGCAATATCCCCCAGCGGGTGGGCCCGCAGTATTTT.

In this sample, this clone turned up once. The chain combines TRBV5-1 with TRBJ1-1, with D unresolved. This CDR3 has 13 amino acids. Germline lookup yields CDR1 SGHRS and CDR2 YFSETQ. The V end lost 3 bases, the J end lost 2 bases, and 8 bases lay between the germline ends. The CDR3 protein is CASSSQVNTEAFF. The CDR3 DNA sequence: TGCGCCAGCAGCTCCCAGGTTAACACTGAAGCTTTCTTT.

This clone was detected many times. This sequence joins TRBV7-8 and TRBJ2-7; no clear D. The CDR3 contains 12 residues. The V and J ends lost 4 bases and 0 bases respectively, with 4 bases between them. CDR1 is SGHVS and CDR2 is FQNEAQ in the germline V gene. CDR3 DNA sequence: TGTGCCAGCAGCTCTAGCTCCTACGAGCAGTACTTC. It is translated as CASSSSSYEQYF.

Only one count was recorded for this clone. CDR3 sequence (DNA): TGTGCCATCAGTGAGTCCAGCGGAGCGGACTACGAGCAGTACTTC. This sequence encodes CAISESSGADYEQYF. The chain carries TRBV10-3 and TRBJ2-7, with a weak D call TRBD2 (5 bases). This CDR3 region has 15 residues. V dropped 0 bases and J dropped 3 bases, with 12 bases sitting between them. Looked up from germline, CDR1 is ENHRY and CDR2 is SYGVKD.

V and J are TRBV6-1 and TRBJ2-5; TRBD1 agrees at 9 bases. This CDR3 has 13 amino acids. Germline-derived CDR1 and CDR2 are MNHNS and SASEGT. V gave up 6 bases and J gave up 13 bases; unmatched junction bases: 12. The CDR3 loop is CASSQRGLQGAYF. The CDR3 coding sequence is TGTGCCAGCAGCCAGAGGGGACTACAGGGGGCGTACTTC.

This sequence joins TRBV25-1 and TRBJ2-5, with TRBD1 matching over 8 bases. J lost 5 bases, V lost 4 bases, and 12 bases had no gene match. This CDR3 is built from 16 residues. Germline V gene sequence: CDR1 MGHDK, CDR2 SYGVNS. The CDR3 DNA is TGTGCCAGCAGTGGCTTCGGGAACAGGGGGTGGGAGACCCAGTACTTC. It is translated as CASSGFGNRGWETQYF.

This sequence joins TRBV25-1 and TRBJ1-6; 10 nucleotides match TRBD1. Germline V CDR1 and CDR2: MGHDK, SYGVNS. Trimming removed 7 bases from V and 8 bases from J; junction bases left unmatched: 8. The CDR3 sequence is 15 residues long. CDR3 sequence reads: CASTWDRGLDSPLHF. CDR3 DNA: TGTGCCAGCACCTGGGACAGGGGCTTAGATTCACCCCTCCACTTT.

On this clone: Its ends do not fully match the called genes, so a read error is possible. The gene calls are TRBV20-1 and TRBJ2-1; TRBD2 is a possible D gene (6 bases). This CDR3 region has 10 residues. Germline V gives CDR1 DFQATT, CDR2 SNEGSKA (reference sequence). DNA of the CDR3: TGCAGTGCTATTAGACTAGTACCCATCTTC. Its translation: CSAIRLVPIF.

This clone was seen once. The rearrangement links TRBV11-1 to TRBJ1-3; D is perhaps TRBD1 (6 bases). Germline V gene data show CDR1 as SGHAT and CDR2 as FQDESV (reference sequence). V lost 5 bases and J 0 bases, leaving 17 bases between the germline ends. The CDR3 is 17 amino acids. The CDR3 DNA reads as TGTGCCAGCAGCCCGGTGACAGGCCTTCTCTCTGGAAACACCATATATTTT. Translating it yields CASSPVTGLLSGNTIYF.

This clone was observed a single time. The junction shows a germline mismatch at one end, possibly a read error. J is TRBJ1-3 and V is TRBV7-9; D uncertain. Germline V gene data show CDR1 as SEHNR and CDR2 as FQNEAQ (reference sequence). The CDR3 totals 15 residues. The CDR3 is CSSSLFRDNGNTIYF. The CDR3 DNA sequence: TGTTCCAGCAGCTTATTTCGAGACAATGGAAACACCATATATTTT.

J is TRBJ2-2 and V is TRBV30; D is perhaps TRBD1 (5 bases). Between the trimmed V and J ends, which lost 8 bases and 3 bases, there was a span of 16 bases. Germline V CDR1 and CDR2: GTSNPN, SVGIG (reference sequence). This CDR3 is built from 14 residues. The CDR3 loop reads CAPGATYYTGELFF. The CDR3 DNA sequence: TGTGCCCCTGGGGCTACCTACTACACCGGGGAGCTGTTTTTT.

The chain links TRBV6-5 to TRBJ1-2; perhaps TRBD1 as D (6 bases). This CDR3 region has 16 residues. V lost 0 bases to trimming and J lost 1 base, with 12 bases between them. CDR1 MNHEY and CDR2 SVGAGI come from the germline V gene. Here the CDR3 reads CASSYSGGALNYGYTF. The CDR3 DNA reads TGTGCCAGCAGTTACTCGGGGGGGGCGCTTAACTATGGCTACACCTTC.